Listed here are 3 T cell receptor beta chains from one sample, sequenced in a study of T-cell reconstitution after alpha-beta-depleted transplantation in children. The authors prepared the TCRbeta library with unique molecular identifiers. TCRdb re-derived calls from the PCR reads in MiXCR, one entry per CDR3 protein. The table has approximately 390,000 distinct CDR3 sequences, roughly a tenth seen once. Here the sequenced sample was PBMCs from the stem cell graft donor, taken from the stem cell graft. These receptors originate from a human donor who donated a stem cell graft to a child with acute myeloid leukemia.

The chain couples TRBV4-3 to TRBJ2-1; D remains unclear. The CDR3 totals 14 residues. Germline-derived CDR1 and CDR2 are LGHNA and YSLEER. V was trimmed by 0 bases and J by 10 bases, leaving 13 bases between them. The CDR3 region is CASSQDRADREQFF. CDR3 DNA sequence: TGCGCCAGCAGCCAAGATCGGGCGGATAGGGAGCAGTTCTTC.

This clonotype was counted a few times. V gene TRBV7-8 combines with J gene TRBJ2-3; TRBD2 matches at 11 bases. The V gene's germline CDR1 is SGHVS and CDR2 FQNEAQ. The CDR3 has 15 amino acids. After removal of 2 bases from V and 6 bases from J, the junction contained 4 bases not matched to a gene. The CDR3 loop reads CASSLRLAGQDTQYF. CDR3 nucleotide sequence: TGTGCCAGCAGCTTAAGACTAGCGGGGCAGGATACGCAGTATTTT.

In its sample, this clonotype was seen many times. The rearrangement joins TRBV5-1 to TRBJ1-1; 9 bases line up with TRBD1. Trimming cost V 3 bases and J 1 base; bases outside gene matches: 1. Germline V gene lookup returns CDR1 SGHRS and CDR2 YFSETQ. The CDR3 sequence is 14 residues long. The CDR3 sequence is CASSSGQGNTEAFF. The CDR3 DNA reads TGCGCCAGCAGCTCGGGACAGGGGAACACTGAAGCTTTCTTT.